One and the same sample provided the 9 T cell receptor beta chains below, sequenced in a study of CD8 T cells in Susac syndrome. After extraction with the RNeasy kit, 0.5 to 1 ug of the RNA was reverse transcribed using random hexamers. TCRdb redid the calling of the immunoSEQ multiplex PCR reads with MiXCR, one entry per CDR3 protein. The profile shows 95,000 to 150,000 distinct CDR3 sequences, 85% to 95% of them singletons. Sequencing used CD4+ T cells from PBMCs. The receptor set was obtained from a human donor in good health.

The J gene is TRBJ2-7, the V gene TRBV12-3 or TRBV12-4; a possible D gene is TRBD2 (7 bases). V gave up 7 bases and J gave up 5 bases, with 18 bases separating them. This CDR3 has 14 residues. CDR3 loop: CASILRGAGHEQYF. CDR3 nucleotide sequence: TGTGCCAGCATCCTTCGGGGGGCCGGACACGAGCAGTACTTC.

This chain links TRBV5-1 with TRBJ2-4; the D gene is possibly TRBD1 (5 bases). CDR1 and CDR2 from the germline V gene are SGHRS and YFSETQ. Trimming left V 0 bases short and J 0 bases short, with 19 bases between. The CDR3 length is 19 residues. CDR3 sequence (DNA): TGCGCCAGCAGCTTGGAGAGGCAGGGCCAGCGTTTAGCCAAAAACATTCAGTACTTC. Its translation is CASSLERQGQRLAKNIQYF.

This clonotype was recorded only once. Germline is not matched at one junction end, which may reflect a read error. The genes are TRBV7-9 and TRBJ2-5; D gene ambiguous. CDR1 and CDR2 from the germline V gene are SEHNR and FQNEAQ (reference sequence). The CDR3 is 14 residues long. CDR3 coding DNA: TGTGCCAACAGCTTTGCGTCAGCCCAAGAGACCCAGTACTTC. Its protein is CANSFASAQETQYF.

This chain links TRBV6-5 with TRBJ1-2; perhaps TRBD1 as D (5 bases). CDR1 and CDR2 from the germline V gene are MNHEY and SVGAGI. The CDR3 runs to 15 residues. Trimming pared 0 bases from V and 4 bases from J, leaving 12 bases between. The CDR3 reads CASSYSSGLGYGYTF. CDR3 bases: TGTGCCAGCAGTTACTCGTCAGGGTTGGGCTATGGCTACACCTTC.

The table lists this clonotype with a count of one. The chain carries TRBV28 and TRBJ2-5; 7 bases fit TRBD1. The V gene end was trimmed by 5 bases and the J gene end by 9 bases; junction bases not matched to a gene: 9. CDR3 length: 13 amino acids. CDR1 is MDHEN, CDR2 SYDVKM, per germline. The CDR3 here is CASSPETGAAQYF. Here the CDR3 DNA reads TGTGCCAGCAGTCCGGAAACAGGGGCGGCCCAGTACTTC.

The chain combines TRBV2 with TRBJ2-1; the D is unclear. Trimming removed 6 bases from V and 14 bases from J, with 17 bases in between. CDR1 is SNHLY, CDR2 FYNNEI, per germline. The CDR3 contains 12 residues. The CDR3 reads CASREPPDPEFF. Written as DNA, the CDR3 is TGTGCCAGCAGGGAGCCCCCGGACCCAGAGTTCTTC.

CDR3 region: CASIDETYEQYF. The CDR3 nucleotides read TGTGCCAGCATTGATGAAACCTACGAGCAGTACTTC. The gene calls are TRBV28 and TRBJ2-7, with D unclear. There are 12 residues in the CDR3. CDR1 and CDR2 from the germline V gene are MDHEN and SYDVKM. Trimming took off 7 bases at V and 2 bases at J, with 9 bases between the two ends.

V gene TRBV9 combines with J gene TRBJ1-2; D is undetermined. V gave up 6 bases and J gave up 2 bases, with 8 bases separating them. The CDR3 is 12 residues long. The germline V gene encodes CDR1 SGDLS and CDR2 YYNGEE. CDR3 sequence: CASNGVNYGYTF. DNA for the CDR3: TGTGCCAGCAATGGGGTAAACTATGGCTACACCTTC.

The chain combines TRBV15 with TRBJ2-1; D tentatively fits TRBD1 or TRBD2 (5 bases each). Germline V CDR1 and CDR2: LNHNV, YYDKDF (reference sequence). This CDR3 is 17 amino acids long. Trimming removed 0 bases at V and 7 bases at J, with 19 bases between. The CDR3 DNA follows: TGTGCCACCAGCAGAGATATTGGGGGACCAGAGAGGAATGAGCAGTTCTTC. As protein: CATSRDIGGPERNEQFF.